This T cell receptor (beta chain) derives from a study of neoadjuvant anti-PD-1 for oral cavity cancer. Background on the study: Patients mostly received three to four biweekly nivolumab doses at 3 mg/kg before surgery. Non-progressing patients received a fourth nivolumab dose near day 43, then surgery on days 50-56.

Six replicates per PBMC sample, mostly from roughly 500 ng of genomic DNA. Produced via immunoSEQ multiplex PCR; TCRdb's table is partial and in-frame only. The sample includes roughly 15,000 clones, under 80% of them seen just once. As concerns this clone: Its cognate antigen is unknown.

Germline lookup yields CDR1 MNHNS and CDR2 SASEGT. The CDR3 sequence is 12 residues long. V was trimmed by 2 bases and J by 3 bases, leaving 4 bases between them. The time point: after neoadjuvant nivolumab, at surgical resection. The study, taken as a whole, reports: Higher pretreatment blood Treg/Th17 ratios correlated with higher pretreatment blood and lower post-treatment tumor TCRbeta clonality.

The sequence came from a person aged 35-79 years with oral cavity squamous cell carcinoma. Sequenced here: PBMCs, sampled after nivolumab (anti-PD-1) treatment. V usage is TRBV6-1 and J usage is TRBJ1-1; D not certain. The CDR3 loop reads CASSELDTEAFF. DNA for the CDR3: TGTGCCAGCAGTGAACTGGACACTGAAGCTTTCTTT.